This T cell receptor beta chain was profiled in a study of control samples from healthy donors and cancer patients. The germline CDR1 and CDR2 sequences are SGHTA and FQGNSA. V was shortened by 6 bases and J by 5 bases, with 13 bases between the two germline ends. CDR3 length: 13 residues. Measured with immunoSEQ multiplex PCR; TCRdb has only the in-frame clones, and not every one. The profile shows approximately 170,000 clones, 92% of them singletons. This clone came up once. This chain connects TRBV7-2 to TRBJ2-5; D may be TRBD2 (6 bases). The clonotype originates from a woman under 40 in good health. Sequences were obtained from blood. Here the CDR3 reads CASSGTYIETQYF. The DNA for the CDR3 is TGTGCCAGCAGTGGGACTTACATCGAGACCCAGTACTTC.